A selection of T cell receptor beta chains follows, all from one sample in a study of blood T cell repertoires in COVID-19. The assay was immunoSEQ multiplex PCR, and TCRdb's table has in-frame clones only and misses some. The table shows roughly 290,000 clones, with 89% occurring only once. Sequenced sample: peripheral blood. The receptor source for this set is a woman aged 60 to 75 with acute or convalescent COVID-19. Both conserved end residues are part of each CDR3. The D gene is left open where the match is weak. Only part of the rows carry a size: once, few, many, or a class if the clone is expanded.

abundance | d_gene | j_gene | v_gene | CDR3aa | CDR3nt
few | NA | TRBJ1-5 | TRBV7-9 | CASSFGGAGGNQPQHF | TGTGCCAGCAGCTTCGGCGGGGCTGGGGGCAATCAGCCCCAGCATTTT
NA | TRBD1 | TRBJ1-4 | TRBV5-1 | CASSRDRGEGNEKLFF | TGCGCCAGCAGCCGGGACAGGGGAGAGGGGAATGAAAAACTGTTTTTT
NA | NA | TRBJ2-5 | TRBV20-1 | CSASQGEETQYF | TGCAGTGCTAGTCAAGGGGAAGAGACCCAGTACTTC
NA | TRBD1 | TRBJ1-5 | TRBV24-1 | CATRQGDHQPQHF | TGTGCCACCAGGCAGGGGGATCATCAGCCCCAGCATTTT
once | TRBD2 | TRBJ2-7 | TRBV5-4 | CASSLDTSASYEQYF | TGTGCCAGCAGCTTGGACACTAGCGCAAGCTACGAGCAGTACTTC
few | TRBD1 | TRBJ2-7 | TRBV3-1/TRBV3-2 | CASSLGTGGFYEQYF | TGTGCCAGCAGCCTAGGGACAGGAGGATTCTACGAGCAGTACTTC
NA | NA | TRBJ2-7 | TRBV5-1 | CASSSGGPEQYF | TGCGCCAGCAGCTCTGGCGGGCCTGAGCAGTACTTC
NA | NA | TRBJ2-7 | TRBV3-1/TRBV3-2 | CASSVAAGSAEQYF | TGTGCCAGCAGCGTGGCGGCAGGGTCGGCCGAGCAGTACTTC
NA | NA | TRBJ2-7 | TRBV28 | CASSFHSSYEQYF | TGTGCCAGCAGTTTCCACTCGTCCTACGAGCAGTACTTC
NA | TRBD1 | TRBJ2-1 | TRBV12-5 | CASGLGQGAGANEQFF | TGTGCTAGTGGTTTGGGACAGGGGGCGGGAGCCAATGAGCAGTTCTTC
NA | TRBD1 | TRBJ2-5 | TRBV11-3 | CASSSGQGQETQYF | TGTGCCAGCAGCTCCGGACAGGGCCAAGAGACCCAGTACTTC
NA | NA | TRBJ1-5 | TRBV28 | CASLTGGSNQPQHF | TGTGCCAGCCTAACGGGGGGTAGCAATCAGCCCCAGCATTTT
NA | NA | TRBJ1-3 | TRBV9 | CASSVGPGLDRDTIYF | TGTGCCAGCAGCGTAGGGCCAGGGCTGGATAGGGACACCATATATTTT
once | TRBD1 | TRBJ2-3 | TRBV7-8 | CASSLEPPHRGRGTDTQYF | TGTGCCAGCAGCTTAGAACCCCCTCACAGGGGGCGCGGCACAGATACGCAGTATTTT
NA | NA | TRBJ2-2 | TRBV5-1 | CASSLGPSGTGELFF | TGCGCCAGCAGCTTAGGTCCGTCGGGCACCGGGGAGCTGTTTTTT
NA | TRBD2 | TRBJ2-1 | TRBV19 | CASSITSDPYNEQFF | TGTGCCAGTAGCATAACTAGCGACCCTTACAATGAGCAGTTCTTC
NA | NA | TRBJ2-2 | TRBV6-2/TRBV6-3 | CASSYRETGELFF | TGTGCCAGCAGTTACCGGGAAACCGGGGAGCTGTTTTTT
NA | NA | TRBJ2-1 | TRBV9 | CASSLIADRSYNEQFF | TGTGCCAGCAGCCTGATAGCGGATCGCTCCTACAATGAGCAGTTCTTC
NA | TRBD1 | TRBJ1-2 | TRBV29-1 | CSAGTGRSYGYTF | TGCAGCGCAGGGACAGGGAGGTCCTATGGCTACACCTTC
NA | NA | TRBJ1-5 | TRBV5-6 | CASSFGLYSNQPQHF | TGTGCCAGCAGCTTTGGGCTCTATAGCAATCAGCCCCAGCATTTT
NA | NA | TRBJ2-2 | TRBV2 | CASSISTGELFF | TGTGCCAGCAGTATTAGCACCGGGGAGCTGTTTTTT
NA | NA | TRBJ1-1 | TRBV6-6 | CASKTPGTTEAFF | TGTGCCAGCAAGACACCGGGGACTACTGAAGCTTTCTTT
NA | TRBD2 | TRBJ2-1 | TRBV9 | CASSVRLAGPHNEQFF | TGTGCCAGCAGCGTCCGACTAGCGGGACCCCACAATGAGCAGTTCTTC
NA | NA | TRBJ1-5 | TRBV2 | CASSYDSHSNQPQHF | TGTGCCAGCAGTTACGACAGCCATAGCAATCAGCCCCAGCATTTT
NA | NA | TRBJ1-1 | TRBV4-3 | CASSQRQGGEAFF | TGCGCCAGCAGCCAACGCCAGGGCGGTGAAGCTTTCTTT
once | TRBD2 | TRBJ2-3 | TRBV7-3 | CASSSETSGLTDTQYF | TGTGCCAGCAGCTCAGAGACTAGCGGGCTCACAGATACGCAGTATTTT
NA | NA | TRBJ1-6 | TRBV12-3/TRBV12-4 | CASSSRGNSPLHF | TGTGCCAGCAGTTCGAGGGGGAATTCACCCCTCCACTTT
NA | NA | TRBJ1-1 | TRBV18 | CASSYRGGMNTEAFF | TGTGCCAGCTCATATCGCGGCGGGATGAACACTGAAGCTTTCTTT
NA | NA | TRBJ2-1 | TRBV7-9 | CASSEDPGYNEQFF | TGTGCCAGCAGCGAGGATCCGGGTTACAATGAGCAGTTCTTC
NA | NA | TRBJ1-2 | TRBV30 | CAWTGGRDNYGYTF | TGTGCCTGGACGGGGGGCAGGGATAACTATGGCTACACCTTC
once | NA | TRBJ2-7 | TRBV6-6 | CASSRGAESYEQYF | TGTGCCAGCAGCCGGGGGGCGGAGTCCTACGAGCAGTACTTC
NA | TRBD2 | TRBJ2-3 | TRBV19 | CASSIPRGRVGTDTQYF | TGTGCCAGTAGTATCCCCAGAGGGAGGGTGGGCACAGATACGCAGTATTTT
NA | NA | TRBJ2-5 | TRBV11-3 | CASSPIASAQETQYF | TGTGCCAGCAGCCCGATCGCCAGTGCCCAAGAGACCCAGTACTTC
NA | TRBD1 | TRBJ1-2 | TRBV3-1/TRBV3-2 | CASSHQGQLNYGYTF | TGTGCCAGCAGCCACCAGGGACAGCTTAACTATGGCTACACCTTC
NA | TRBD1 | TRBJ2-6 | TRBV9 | CASSQGQLGEGANVLTF | TGTGCCAGCAGTCAGGGACAGCTTGGTGAGGGGGCCAACGTCCTGACTTTC
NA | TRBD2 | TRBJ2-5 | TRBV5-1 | CASSLGLAGTQETQYF | TGCGCCAGCAGCCTCGGACTAGCGGGGACCCAAGAGACCCAGTACTTC
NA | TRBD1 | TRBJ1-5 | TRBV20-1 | CSASRGQGDQPQHF | TGCAGTGCTAGTCGGGGGCAGGGGGATCAGCCCCAGCATTTT
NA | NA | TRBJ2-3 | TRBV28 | CASSPRARGTQYF | TGTGCCAGCAGTCCCCGGGCCAGGGGTACGCAGTATTTT
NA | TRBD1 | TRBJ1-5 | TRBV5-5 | CASSRTGGYNQPQHF | TGTGCCAGCAGCCGGACAGGGGGCTACAATCAGCCCCAGCATTTT
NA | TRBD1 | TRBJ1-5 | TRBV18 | CASSSAGGSEPQHF | TGTGCCAGCTCATCCGCAGGGGGCAGTGAGCCCCAGCATTTT
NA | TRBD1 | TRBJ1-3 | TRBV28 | CASSSRSRGGVGNTIYF | TGTGCCAGCAGTTCACGATCGAGAGGGGGCGTAGGAAACACCATATATTTT
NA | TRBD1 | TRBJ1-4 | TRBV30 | CAWSRDRGQRFDEKLFF | TGTGCCTGGAGTCGGGACAGGGGGCAAAGGTTCGATGAAAAACTGTTTTTT
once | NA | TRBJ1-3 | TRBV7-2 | CASSLARASGNTIYF | TGTGCCAGCAGCTTAGCCAGGGCTTCTGGAAACACCATATATTTT
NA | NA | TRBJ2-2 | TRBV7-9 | CASSLGGGGARTGELFF | TGTGCCAGCAGCTTAGGAGGGGGGGGCGCACGAACCGGGGAGCTGTTTTTT
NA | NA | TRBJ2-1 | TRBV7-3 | CASSLNSAPGEQFF | TGTGCCAGCAGCTTAAATTCAGCACCGGGTGAGCAGTTCTTC
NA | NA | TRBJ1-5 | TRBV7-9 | CASSTREADQPQHF | TGTGCCAGCAGCACGCGGGAGGCTGACCAGCCCCAGCATTTT
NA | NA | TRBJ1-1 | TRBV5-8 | CASSLGVGRTEAFF | TGTGCCAGCAGCTTGGGGGTGGGGAGGACTGAAGCTTTCTTT
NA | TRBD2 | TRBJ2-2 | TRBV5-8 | CASSLGLAANTGELFF | TGTGCCAGCAGCTTGGGACTAGCGGCCAACACCGGGGAGCTGTTTTTT
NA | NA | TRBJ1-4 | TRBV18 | CASSPRNGEEKLFF | TGTGCCAGCTCACCACGCAACGGTGAAGAAAAACTGTTTTTT
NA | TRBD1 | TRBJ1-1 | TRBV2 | CASSGGQGNTEAFF | TGTGCCAGCAGTGGGGGACAGGGCAACACTGAAGCTTTCTTT
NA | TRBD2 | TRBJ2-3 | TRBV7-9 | CASSLLRAGPTDTQYF | TGTGCCAGCAGCCTCCTGAGAGCGGGACCGACAGATACGCAGTATTTT
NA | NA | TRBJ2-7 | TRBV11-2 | CASSLVGAFYEQYF | TGTGCCAGCAGCTTAGTGGGGGCCTTCTACGAGCAGTACTTC
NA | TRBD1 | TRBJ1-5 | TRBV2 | CASSGGRGTGGDQPQHF | TGTGCCAGCAGTGGGGGTAGAGGGACAGGGGGCGATCAGCCCCAGCATTTT
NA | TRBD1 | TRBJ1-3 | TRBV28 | CASSLTGRRNTIYF | TGTGCCAGCAGTTTGACAGGGAGGCGAAACACCATATATTTT
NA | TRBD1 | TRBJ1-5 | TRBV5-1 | CASSEGANNQPQHF | TGCGCCAGCAGCGAGGGGGCTAACAATCAGCCCCAGCATTTT
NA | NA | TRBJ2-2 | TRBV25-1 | CASSESKRNAGELFF | TGTGCCAGCAGTGAATCGAAGCGTAACGCCGGGGAGCTGTTTTTT
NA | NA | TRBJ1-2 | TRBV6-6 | CASSPGHLNSGNYGYTF | TGTGCCAGCAGTCCGGGACACCTGAATTCGGGTAACTATGGCTACACCTTC
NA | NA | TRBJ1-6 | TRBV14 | CASSQVGQGNSPLHF | TGTGCCAGCAGCCAAGTCGGGCAGGGAAATTCACCCCTCCACTTT
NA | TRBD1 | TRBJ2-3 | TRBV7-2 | CASSPQGALTDTQYF | TGTGCCAGCAGCCCACAGGGGGCCCTGACAGATACGCAGTATTTT